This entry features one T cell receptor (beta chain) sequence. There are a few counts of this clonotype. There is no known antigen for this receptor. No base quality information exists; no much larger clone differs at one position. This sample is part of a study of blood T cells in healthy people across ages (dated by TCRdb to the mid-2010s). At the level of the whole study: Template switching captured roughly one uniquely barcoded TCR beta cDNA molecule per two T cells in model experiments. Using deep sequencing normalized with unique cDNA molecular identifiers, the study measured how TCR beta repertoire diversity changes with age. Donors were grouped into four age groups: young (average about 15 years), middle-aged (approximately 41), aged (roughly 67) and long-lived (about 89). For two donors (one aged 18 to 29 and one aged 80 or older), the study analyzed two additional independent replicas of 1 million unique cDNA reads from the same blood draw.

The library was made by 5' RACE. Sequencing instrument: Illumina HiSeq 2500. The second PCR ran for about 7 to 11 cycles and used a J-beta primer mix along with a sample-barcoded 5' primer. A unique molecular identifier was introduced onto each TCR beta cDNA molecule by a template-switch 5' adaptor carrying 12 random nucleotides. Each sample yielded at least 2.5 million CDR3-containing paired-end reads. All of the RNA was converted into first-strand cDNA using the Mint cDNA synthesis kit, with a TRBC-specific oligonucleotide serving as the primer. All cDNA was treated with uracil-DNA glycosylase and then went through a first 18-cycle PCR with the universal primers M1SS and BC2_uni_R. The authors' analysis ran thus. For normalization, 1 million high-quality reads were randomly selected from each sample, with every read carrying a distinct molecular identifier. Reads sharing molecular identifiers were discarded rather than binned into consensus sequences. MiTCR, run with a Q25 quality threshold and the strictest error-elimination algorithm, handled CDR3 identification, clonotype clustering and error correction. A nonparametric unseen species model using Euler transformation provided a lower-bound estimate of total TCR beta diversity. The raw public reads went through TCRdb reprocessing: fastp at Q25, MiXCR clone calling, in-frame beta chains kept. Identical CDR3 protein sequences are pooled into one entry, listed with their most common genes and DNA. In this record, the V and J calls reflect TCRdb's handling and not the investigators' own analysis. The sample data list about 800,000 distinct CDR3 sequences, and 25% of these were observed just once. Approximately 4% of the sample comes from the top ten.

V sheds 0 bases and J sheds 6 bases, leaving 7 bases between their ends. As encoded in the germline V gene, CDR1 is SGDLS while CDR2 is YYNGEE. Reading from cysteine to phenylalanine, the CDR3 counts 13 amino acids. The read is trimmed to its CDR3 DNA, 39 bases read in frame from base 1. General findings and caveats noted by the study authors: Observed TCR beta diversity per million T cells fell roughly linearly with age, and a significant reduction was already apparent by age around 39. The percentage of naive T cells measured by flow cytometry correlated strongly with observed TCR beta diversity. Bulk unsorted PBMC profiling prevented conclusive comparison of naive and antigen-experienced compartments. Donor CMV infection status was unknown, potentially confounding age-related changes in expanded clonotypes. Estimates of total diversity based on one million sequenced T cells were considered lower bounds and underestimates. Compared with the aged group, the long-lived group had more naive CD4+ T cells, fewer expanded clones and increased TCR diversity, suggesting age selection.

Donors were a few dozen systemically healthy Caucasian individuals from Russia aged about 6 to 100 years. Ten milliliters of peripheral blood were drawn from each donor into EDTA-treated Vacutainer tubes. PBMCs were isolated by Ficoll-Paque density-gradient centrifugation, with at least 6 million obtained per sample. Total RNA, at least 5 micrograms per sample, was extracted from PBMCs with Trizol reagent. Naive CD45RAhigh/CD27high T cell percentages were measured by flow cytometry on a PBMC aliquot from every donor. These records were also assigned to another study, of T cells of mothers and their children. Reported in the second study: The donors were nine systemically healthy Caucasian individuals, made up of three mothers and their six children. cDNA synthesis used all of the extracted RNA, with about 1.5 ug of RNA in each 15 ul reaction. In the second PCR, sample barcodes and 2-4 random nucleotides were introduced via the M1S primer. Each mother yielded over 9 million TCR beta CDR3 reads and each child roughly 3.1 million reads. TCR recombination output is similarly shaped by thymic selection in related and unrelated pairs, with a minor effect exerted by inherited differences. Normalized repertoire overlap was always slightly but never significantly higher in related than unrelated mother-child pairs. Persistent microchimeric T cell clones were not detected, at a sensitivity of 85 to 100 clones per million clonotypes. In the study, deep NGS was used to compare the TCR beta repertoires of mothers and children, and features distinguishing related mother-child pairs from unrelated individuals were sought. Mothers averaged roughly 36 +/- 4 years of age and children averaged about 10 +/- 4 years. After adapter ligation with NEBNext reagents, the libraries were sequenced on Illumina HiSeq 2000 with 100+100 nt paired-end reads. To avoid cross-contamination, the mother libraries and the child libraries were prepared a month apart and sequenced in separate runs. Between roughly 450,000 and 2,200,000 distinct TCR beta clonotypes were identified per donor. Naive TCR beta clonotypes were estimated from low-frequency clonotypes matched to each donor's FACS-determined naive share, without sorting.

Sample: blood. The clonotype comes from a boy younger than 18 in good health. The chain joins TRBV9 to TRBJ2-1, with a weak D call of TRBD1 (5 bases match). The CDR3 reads CASSVVGVNEQFF. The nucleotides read TGTGCCAGCAGCGTAGTAGGGGTCAATGAGCAGTTCTTC.